The 22 T cell receptor beta chains given below trace back to one sample, sequenced in a study of T cell responses to AZD1222 COVID-19 vaccine. Profiled with immunoSEQ multiplex PCR; TCRdb holds only in-frame clones, not every one. This table has 95,000 to 150,000 clones, 88% appearing once. Sequencing used peripheral blood, obtained on day 0 of AZD1222 vaccination. The receptors were sampled from an adult in good health.

The chain carries TRBV5-1 and TRBJ2-2, with TRBD2 as a possible D gene (6 bases). CDR3 size: 14 residues. Trimming stripped 2 bases from V and 2 bases from J, with 7 bases between. Looked up from germline, CDR1 is SGHRS and CDR2 is YFSETQ. The CDR3 spells CASSLGTNTGELFF. The CDR3 DNA sequence: TGCGCCAGCAGCTTAGGGACTAACACCGGGGAGCTGTTTTTT.

This clone was picked up one time. The chain couples TRBV5-1 to TRBJ2-2; 9 nucleotides match TRBD1. Germline CDR1 is SGHRS and CDR2 is YFSETQ. The CDR3 has 15 residues. Unmatched junction bases numbered 3, after V lost 3 bases and J lost 3 bases. CDR3 in DNA: TGCGCCAGCAGCTCGGACAGGGGTGACACCGGGGAGCTGTTTTTT. Translated, it gives CASSSDRGDTGELFF.

V is TRBV27 and J is TRBJ1-6, with 7 bases aligning to TRBD1. Germline lookup yields CDR1 MNHEY and CDR2 SMNVEV (reference sequence). The CDR3 covers 14 residues. Trimming cost V 5 bases and J 7 bases; bases outside gene matches: 5. CDR3 coding DNA: TGTGCCAGCAGTCCAGGACAGGCCAATTCACCCCTCCACTTT. Translated: CASSPGQANSPLHF.

This clone has a single count. This rearrangement joins TRBV6-5 to TRBJ1-1, with TRBD1 as a possible D gene (6 bases). V lost 4 bases and J 6 bases, leaving 12 bases between the germline ends. Germline CDR1 and CDR2: MNHEY and SVGAGI. The CDR3 length is 13 residues. Written as DNA, the CDR3 is TGTGCCAGCAGTTCCCACAGGGCTCCTGAAGCTTTCTTT. Translating gives CASSSHRAPEAFF.

The count of this clone is one. The rearrangement links TRBV7-9 to TRBJ1-6; D is possibly TRBD1 (5 bases). The length of the CDR3 is 14 residues. Trimming removed 5 bases from V and 7 bases from J, with 12 bases in between. The germline V gene has CDR1 SEHNR and CDR2 FQNEAQ (reference sequence). The CDR3 spells CASSLRDGNSPLHF. In DNA form, the CDR3 reads TGTGCCAGCAGCCTCCGGGACGGGAATTCACCCCTCCACTTT.

V and J are TRBV10-3 and TRBJ1-5; TRBD1 might be the D (6 bases). Trimming shortened V by 4 bases and J by 7 bases, and 11 bases separated the two germline ends. CDR3 length: 13 residues. CDR1 is ENHRY, CDR2 SYGVKD, per germline. CDR3: CAISGTVAQPQHF. DNA of the CDR3: TGTGCCATCAGTGGGACAGTTGCACAGCCCCAGCATTTT.

This chain uses TRBV5-5 with TRBJ1-1; no clear D. Trimming pared 0 bases from V and 2 bases from J, leaving 5 bases between. Germline V gene lookup returns CDR1 SGHKS and CDR2 YYEKEE (reference sequence). The CDR3 loop spans 13 amino acids. The DNA of the CDR3 is TGTGCCAGCAGCTTGGCAACTAACACTGAAGCTTTCTTT. The encoded protein is CASSLATNTEAFF.

V and J are TRBV4-1 and TRBJ2-5, with a weak D call TRBD1 (5 bases). The germline V gene has CDR1 MGHRA and CDR2 YSYEKL. The CDR3 loop spans 16 amino acids. V was cut by 4 bases and J by 1 base, with 16 bases left in between. In DNA form, the CDR3 reads TGCGCCAGCAGCCCCGCTGGTTACCAGGGCCAAGAGACCCAGTACTTC. It codes for CASSPAGYQGQETQYF.

The chain combines TRBV3-1 (or the pseudogene TRBV3-2) with TRBJ1-2, with D perhaps TRBD1 (5 bases). The CDR3 extends over 18 amino acids. Germline CDR1 reads LGHDT; CDR2 reads YNNKEL (reference sequence). The V end lost 2 bases, the J end lost 4 bases, and 23 bases lay between the germline ends. CDR3 amino acids: CASSQRVERGAYVYGYTF. In nucleotides, the CDR3 is TGTGCCAGCAGCCAAAGAGTGGAAAGAGGGGCCTACGTCTATGGCTACACCTTC.

This chain connects TRBV7-3 to TRBJ2-5; possible D gene TRBD1, 6 bases. Germline V gene sequence: CDR1 SGHTA, CDR2 FQGTGA. V was trimmed by 4 bases and J by 1 base, leaving 10 bases between them. The CDR3 has 14 residues. The CDR3 spells CASSWGHGQETQYF. CDR3 in DNA: TGTGCCAGCAGCTGGGGACATGGCCAAGAGACCCAGTACTTC.

The chain joins TRBV6-6 to TRBJ1-1; weak D call: TRBD1 (5 bases). This CDR3 region has 16 residues. V was cut by 5 bases and J by 1 base, with 17 bases left in between. Germline CDR1 MNHNY, CDR2 SVGAGI (reference sequence). Written as DNA, the CDR3 is TGTGCCAGCAGTCGACCCCAGAGGGACTGGAACACTGAAGCTTTCTTT. Translated, it gives CASSRPQRDWNTEAFF.

This clone was found a few times. This chain links TRBV18 with TRBJ2-1; 14 bases line up with TRBD2. CDR3 size: 16 residues. Trimming took 0 bases from V and 8 from J; bases not matched to a gene: 3. Germline CDR1 KGHSH, CDR2 LQKENI. The CDR3 protein is CASSPPGLAGDDEQFF. Here the CDR3 DNA reads TGTGCCAGCTCACCACCGGGACTAGCGGGAGACGATGAGCAGTTCTTC.

This clone was found a few times. The chain carries TRBV19 and TRBJ1-5; D is undetermined. Trimming took off 5 bases at V and 2 bases at J, with 13 bases between the two ends. Germline V gene lookup returns CDR1 LNHDA and CDR2 SQIVND (reference sequence). The CDR3 loop spans 15 amino acids. CDR3 in DNA: TGTGCCAGTAGTGACGGGATTCAAGGCAATCAGCCCCAGCATTTT. The encoded protein is CASSDGIQGNQPQHF.

This rearrangement joins TRBV7-9 to TRBJ2-4, with 9 bases fitting TRBD1. CDR3 length: 13 residues. The V gene end was trimmed by 7 bases and the J gene end by 6 bases; junction bases not matched to a gene: 4. CDR1 is SEHNR and CDR2 is FQNEAQ in the germline V gene (reference sequence). The CDR3 region is CASNRDRANIQYF. The CDR3 region has the DNA TGTGCCAGCAACCGGGACAGGGCAAACATTCAGTACTTC.

This chain joins TRBV6-5 and TRBJ2-1; TRBD2 might be the D (7 bases). Germline assignment: CDR1 MNHEY and CDR2 SVGAGI. With 8 bases removed from V and 7 bases from J, the gap between germline ends came to 15 bases. This CDR3 is 13 amino acids long. In nucleotides, the CDR3 is TGTGCCAGCGGGGGGGCGTTCAGGAATGAGCAGTTCTTC. The encoded protein is CASGGAFRNEQFF.

The sample holds one count of this clone. This chain links TRBV7-8 with TRBJ1-1; D is ambiguous. Trimming stripped 1 base from V and 0 bases from J, with 3 bases between. Germline lookup yields CDR1 SGHVS and CDR2 FQNEAQ. The CDR3 extends over 13 amino acids. The CDR3 DNA reads TGTGCCAGCAGCTTAGTAGTGAACACTGAAGCTTTCTTT. Translating it yields CASSLVVNTEAFF. Full variable domain (outside the CDR3, taken from reference TRBV7-8 and TRBJ1-1): GAGVSQSPRYKVAKRGQDVALRCDPISGHVSLFWYQQALGQGPEFLTYFQNEAQLDKSGLPSDRFFAERPEGSVSTLKIQRTQQEDSAVYLCASSLVVNTEAFFGQGTRLTVV.

V gene TRBV5-1 combines with J gene TRBJ2-7, with 7 bases lining up with TRBD2. The V and J ends lost 0 bases and 6 bases, in that order; junction bases with no gene match: 3. Germline V gene sequence: CDR1 SGHRS, CDR2 YFSETQ. The CDR3 sequence is 13 residues long. CDR3: CASSLVSGGEQYF. CDR3 nucleotide sequence: TGCGCCAGCAGCTTGGTATCGGGGGGCGAGCAGTACTTC.

The chain has TRBV7-3 and TRBJ1-1; the D is unclear. Germline V gene lookup returns CDR1 SGHTA and CDR2 FQGTGA. The ends were cut back, 4 bases at V and 2 bases at J, with 8 bases in the middle. This CDR3 spans 13 amino acids. The CDR3 bases are TGTGCCAGCAGCTCCGGGCCCAACACTGAAGCTTTCTTT. Amino acid sequence: CASSSGPNTEAFF.

This chain connects TRBV5-1 to TRBJ1-1, with D uncertain. The CDR3 has 15 residues. From germline, CDR1 is SGHRS and CDR2 YFSETQ. V shed 3 bases and J shed 1 base, with 13 bases lying between them. CDR3 sequence (DNA): TGCGCCAGCAGCTCCTCCGGAGGGCAGAACACTGAAGCTTTCTTT. Protein product: CASSSSGGQNTEAFF.

The chain has TRBV7-2 and TRBJ2-3; no reliable D call. CDR3 length: 12 residues. The germline V gene has CDR1 SGHTA and CDR2 FQGNSA. Between the trimmed V and J ends, which lost 2 bases and 3 bases, there was a span of 3 bases. The CDR3 nucleotides read TGTGCCAGCAGCTTAATGACAGATACGCAGTATTTT. Its translation: CASSLMTDTQYF.

The V and J genes are TRBV7-9 and TRBJ1-1, with unresolved D. The CDR3 loop spans 13 amino acids. Germline loops: CDR1 SEHNR, CDR2 FQNEAQ (reference sequence). V shed 2 bases and J shed 3 bases, with 7 bases lying between them. CDR3: CASSLRRYTEAFF. DNA of the CDR3: TGTGCCAGCAGCTTACGAAGATACACTGAAGCTTTCTTT.

The gene calls are TRBV4-1 and TRBJ1-2; the match to TRBD1 covers 9 bases. The CDR3 contains 16 residues. From germline, CDR1 is MGHRA and CDR2 YSYEKL. The ends lost 3 bases at V and 5 bases at J; junction bases unmatched: 10. The CDR3 bases are TGCGCCAGCAGCCAGACCCCGACAGGGGGAAGGTATGGCTACACCTTC. As protein: CASSQTPTGGRYGYTF.